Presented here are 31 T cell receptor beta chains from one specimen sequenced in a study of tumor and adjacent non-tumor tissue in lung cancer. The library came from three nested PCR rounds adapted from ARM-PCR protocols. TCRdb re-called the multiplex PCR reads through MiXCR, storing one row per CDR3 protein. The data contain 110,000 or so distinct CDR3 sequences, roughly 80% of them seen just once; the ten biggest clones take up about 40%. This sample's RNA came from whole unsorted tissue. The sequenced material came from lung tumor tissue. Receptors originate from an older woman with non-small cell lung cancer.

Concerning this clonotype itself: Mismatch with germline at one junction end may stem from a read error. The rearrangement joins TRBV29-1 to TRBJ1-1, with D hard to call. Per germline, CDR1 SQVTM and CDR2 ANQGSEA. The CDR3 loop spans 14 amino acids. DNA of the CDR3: TGCAGCGTTGGTCCCGATGGAATAGGGTTTGAAACTTTCTTT. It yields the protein CSVGPDGIGFETFF. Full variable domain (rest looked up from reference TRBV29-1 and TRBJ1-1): SAVISQKPSRDICQRGTSLTIQCQVDSQVTMMFWYRQQPGQSLTLIATANQGSEATYESGFVIDKFPISRPNLTFSTLTVSNMSPEDSSIYLCSVGPDGIGFETFFGQGTRLTVV.

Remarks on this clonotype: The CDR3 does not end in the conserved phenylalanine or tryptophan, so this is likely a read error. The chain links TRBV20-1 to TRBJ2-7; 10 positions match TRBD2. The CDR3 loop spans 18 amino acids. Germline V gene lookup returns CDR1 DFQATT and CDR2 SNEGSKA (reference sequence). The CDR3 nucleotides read TGCAGTGCGCCACAGGCTAGCGGGAGTGCTGTAGGCTCCTACGTGCAGTACTAC. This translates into CSAPQASGSAVGSYVQYY.

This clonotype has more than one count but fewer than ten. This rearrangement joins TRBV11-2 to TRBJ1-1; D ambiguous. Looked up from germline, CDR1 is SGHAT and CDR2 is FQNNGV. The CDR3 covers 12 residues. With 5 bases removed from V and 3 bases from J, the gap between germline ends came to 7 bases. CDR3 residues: CASSLIYTEAFF. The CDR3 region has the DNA TGTGCCAGCAGCCTTATATACACTGAAGCTTTCTTT. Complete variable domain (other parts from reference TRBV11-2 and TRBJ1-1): EAGVAQSPRYKIIEKRQSVAFWCNPISGHATLYWYQQILGQGPKLLIQFQNNGVVDDSQLPKDRFSAERLKGVDSTLKIQPAKLEDSAVYLCASSLIYTEAFFGQGTRLTVV.

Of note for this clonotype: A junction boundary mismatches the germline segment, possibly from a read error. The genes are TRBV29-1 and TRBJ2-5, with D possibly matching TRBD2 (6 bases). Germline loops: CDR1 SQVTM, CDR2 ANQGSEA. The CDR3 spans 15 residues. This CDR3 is CNVEGPTGEVETRYF. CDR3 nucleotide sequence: TGCAACGTTGAAGGGCCCACGGGAGAAGTAGAGACCCGGTACTTC. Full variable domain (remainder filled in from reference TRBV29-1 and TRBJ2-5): SAVISQKPSRDICQRGTSLTIQCQVDSQVTMMFWYRQQPGQSLTLIATANQGSEATYESGFVIDKFPISRPNLTFSTLTVSNMSPEDSSIYLCNVEGPTGEVETRYFGPGTRLLVL.

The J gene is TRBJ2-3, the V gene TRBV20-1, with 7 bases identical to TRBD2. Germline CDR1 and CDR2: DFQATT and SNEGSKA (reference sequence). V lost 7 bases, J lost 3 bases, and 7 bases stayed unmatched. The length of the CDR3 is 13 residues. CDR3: CSVKAGWTDTQYF. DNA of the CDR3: TGCAGTGTCAAAGCGGGATGGACAGATACGCAGTATTTT.

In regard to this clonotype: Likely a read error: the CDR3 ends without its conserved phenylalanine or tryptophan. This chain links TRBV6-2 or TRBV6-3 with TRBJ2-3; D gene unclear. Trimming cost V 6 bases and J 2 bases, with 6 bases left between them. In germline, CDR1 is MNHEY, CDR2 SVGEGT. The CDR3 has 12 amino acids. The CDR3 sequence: CASSDITDTQYL. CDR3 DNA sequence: TGTGCCAGCAGCGACATCACAGATACGCAGTATTTG.

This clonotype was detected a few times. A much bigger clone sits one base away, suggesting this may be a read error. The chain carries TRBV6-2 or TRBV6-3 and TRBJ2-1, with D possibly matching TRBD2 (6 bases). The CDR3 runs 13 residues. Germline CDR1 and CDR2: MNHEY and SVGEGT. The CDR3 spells CVSSIGRGGEQFF. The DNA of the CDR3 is TGTGTCAGCAGCATAGGGCGGGGAGGTGAGCAGTTCTTC.

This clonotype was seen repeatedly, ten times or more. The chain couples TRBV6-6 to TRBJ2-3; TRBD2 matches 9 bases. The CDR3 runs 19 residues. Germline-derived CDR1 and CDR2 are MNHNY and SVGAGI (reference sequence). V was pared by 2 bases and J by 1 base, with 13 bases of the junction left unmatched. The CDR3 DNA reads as TGTGCCAGCAGTTACCCGCTAAAGAAGCTAGCGGGGCGCACAGATACGCAGTATTTT. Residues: CASSYPLKKLAGRTDTQYF.

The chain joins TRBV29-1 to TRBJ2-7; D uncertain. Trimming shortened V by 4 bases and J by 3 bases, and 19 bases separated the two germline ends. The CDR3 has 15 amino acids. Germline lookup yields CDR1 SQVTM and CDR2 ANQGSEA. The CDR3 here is CSVGVIPSSIYEQYF. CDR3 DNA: TGCAGCGTTGGGGTGATACCCAGCTCAATCTACGAGCAGTACTTC.

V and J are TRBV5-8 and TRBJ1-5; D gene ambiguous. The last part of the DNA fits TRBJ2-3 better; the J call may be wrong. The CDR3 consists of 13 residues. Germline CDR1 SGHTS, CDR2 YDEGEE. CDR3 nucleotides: TGTGCCAGCAGCGTGGACCGGTATCAGCCCCAGTATTTT. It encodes CASSVDRYQPQYF.

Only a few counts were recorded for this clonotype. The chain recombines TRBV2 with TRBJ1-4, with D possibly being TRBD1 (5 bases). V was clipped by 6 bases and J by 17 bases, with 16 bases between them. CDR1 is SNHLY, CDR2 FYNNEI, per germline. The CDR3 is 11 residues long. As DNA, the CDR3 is TGTGCCAGCAGCGGTGACAGACGGACCTTTTTT. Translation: CASSGDRRTFF.

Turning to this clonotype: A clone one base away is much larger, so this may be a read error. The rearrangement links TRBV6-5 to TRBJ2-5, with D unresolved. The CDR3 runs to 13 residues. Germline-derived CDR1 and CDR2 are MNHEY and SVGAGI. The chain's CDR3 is CAGSTGTQATQYF. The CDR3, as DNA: TGTGCCGGGTCCACGGGTACACAAGCGACCCAGTACTTC.

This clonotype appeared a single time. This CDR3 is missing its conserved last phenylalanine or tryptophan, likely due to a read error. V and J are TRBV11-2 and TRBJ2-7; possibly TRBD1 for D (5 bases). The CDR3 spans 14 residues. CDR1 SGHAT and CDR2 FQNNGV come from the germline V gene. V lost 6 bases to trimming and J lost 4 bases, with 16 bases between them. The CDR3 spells CASSWGRGRYEQYL. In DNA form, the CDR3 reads TGTGCCAGCAGTTGGGGCCGCGGACGATACGAGCAGTACTTA.

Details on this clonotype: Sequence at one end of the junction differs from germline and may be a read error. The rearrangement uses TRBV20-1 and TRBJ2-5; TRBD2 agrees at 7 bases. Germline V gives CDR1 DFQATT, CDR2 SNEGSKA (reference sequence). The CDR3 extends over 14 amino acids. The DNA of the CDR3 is TGCAATGCTAGACGAGCGGGGTACCAAGAGACCCAGTACTTC. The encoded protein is CNARRAGYQETQYF.

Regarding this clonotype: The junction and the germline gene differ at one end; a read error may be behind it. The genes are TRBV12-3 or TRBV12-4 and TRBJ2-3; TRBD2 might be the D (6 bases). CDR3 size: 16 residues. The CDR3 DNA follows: TGTGGCAGCAGTTCAACCGGGACTGGGGCAACAGATACGCAGTATTTT. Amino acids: CGSSSTGTGATDTQYF.

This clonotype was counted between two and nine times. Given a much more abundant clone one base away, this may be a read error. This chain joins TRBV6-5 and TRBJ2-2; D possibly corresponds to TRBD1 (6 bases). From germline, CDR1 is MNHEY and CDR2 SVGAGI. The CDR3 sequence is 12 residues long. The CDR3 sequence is CASNYRVGELFF. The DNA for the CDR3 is TGTGCCAGCAATTACAGGGTCGGGGAGCTGTTTTTT.

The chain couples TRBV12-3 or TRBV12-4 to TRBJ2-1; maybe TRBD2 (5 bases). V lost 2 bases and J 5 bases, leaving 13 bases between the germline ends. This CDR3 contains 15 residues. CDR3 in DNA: TGTGCCAGCAGTTTACGGCGGGCAGGTCACAATGAGCAGTTCTTC. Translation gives CASSLRRAGHNEQFF.

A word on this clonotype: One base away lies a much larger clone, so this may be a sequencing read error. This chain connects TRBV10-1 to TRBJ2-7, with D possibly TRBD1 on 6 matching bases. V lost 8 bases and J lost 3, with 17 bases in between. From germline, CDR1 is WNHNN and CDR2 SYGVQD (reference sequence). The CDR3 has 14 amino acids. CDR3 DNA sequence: TGCGCCAGCGACTCTAAGGTCAGGGGCTACGAGCAGTACTTC. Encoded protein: CASDSKVRGYEQYF.

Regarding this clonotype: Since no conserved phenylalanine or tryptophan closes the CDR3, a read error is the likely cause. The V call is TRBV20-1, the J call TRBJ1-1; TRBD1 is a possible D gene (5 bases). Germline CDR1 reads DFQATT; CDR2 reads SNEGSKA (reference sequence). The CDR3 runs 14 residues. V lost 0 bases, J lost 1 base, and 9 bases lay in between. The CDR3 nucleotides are TGCAGTGCTAGAGACCTTACAGGGAACACTGAAGCTTTCCAT. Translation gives CSARDLTGNTEAFH.

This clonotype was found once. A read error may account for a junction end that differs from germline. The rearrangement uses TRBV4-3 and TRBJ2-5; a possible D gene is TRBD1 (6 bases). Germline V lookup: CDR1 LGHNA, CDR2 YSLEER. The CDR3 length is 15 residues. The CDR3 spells CASSQGAGDVETQYF. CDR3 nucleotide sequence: TGCGCCAGCAGCCAAGGGGCAGGGGACGTGGAGACGCAGTACTTC.

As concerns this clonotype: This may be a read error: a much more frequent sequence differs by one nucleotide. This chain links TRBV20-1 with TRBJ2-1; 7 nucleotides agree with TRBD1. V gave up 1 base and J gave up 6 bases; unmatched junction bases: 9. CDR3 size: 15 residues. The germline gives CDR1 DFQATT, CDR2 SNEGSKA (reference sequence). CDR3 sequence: CSARAKGAPPNEQFF. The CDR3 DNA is TGCAGTGCTAGAGCTAAGGGGGCACCCCCCAATGAGCAGTTCTTC.

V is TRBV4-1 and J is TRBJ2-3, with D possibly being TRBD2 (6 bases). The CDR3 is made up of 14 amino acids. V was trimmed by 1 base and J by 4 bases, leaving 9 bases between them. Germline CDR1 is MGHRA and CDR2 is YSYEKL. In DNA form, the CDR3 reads TGCGCCAGCAGCCAAGTGGGGGGAGCAGATACGCAGTATTTT. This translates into CASSQVGGADTQYF.

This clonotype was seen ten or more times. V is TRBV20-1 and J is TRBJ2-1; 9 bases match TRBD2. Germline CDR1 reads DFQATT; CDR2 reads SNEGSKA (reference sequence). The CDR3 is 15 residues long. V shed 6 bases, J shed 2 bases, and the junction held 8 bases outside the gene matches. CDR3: CSAEAGGRTYNEQFF. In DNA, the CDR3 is TGCAGTGCCGAAGCGGGGGGAAGGACCTACAATGAGCAGTTCTTC.

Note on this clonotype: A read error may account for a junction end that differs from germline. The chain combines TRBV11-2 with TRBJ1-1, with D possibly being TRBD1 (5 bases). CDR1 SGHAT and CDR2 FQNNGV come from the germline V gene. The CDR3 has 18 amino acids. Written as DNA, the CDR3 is TGTGCCGGCAGCTCCCGAGGCGGGGCCGCACAAATGAACACTGAAGCTTTCTTT. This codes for CAGSSRGGAAQMNTEAFF. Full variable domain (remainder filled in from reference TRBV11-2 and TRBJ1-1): EAGVAQSPRYKIIEKRQSVAFWCNPISGHATLYWYQQILGQGPKLLIQFQNNGVVDDSQLPKDRFSAERLKGVDSTLKIQPAKLEDSAVYLCAGSSRGGAAQMNTEAFFGQGTRLTVV.

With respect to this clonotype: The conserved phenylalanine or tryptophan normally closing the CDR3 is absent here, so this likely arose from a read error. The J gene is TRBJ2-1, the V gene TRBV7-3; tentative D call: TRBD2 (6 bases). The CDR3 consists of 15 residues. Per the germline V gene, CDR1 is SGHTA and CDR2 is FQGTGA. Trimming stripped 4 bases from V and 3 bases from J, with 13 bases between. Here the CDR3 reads CASSSTDGSYNEQFL. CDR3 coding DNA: TGTGCCAGCAGCTCAACTGACGGGAGCTACAATGAGCAGTTCTTA.

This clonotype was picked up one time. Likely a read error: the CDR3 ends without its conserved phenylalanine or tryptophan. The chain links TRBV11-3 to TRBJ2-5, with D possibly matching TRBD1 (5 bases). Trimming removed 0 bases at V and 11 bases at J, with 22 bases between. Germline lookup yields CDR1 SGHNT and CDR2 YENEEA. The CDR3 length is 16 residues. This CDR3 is CASSLDLGTTGEAQYS. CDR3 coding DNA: TGTGCCAGCAGCTTAGACCTGGGTACAACAGGAGAGGCACAGTACTCC.

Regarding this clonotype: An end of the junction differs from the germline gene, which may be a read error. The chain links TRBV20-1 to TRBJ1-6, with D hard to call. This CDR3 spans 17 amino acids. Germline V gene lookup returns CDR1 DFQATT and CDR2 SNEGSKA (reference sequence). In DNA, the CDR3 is TGCAGTGCTGGAGATAATACCCTTGCTGTATATAATTCACCCCCCCACTTT. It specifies CSAGDNTLAVYNSPPHF.

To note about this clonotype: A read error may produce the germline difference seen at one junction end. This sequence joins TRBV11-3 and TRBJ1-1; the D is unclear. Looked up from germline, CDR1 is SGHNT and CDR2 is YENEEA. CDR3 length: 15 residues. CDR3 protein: CAGSLDLGRVTEAFF. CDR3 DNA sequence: TGTGCCGGCAGCTTAGATTTGGGGAGAGTCACTGAAGCTTTCTTT.

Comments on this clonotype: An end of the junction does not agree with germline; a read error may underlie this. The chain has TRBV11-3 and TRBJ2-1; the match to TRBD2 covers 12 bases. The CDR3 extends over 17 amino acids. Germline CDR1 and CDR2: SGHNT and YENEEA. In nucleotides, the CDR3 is TGTGTCAGCAACTTGCAGTTGACTAGCGGGAGCCACAATGAGCAGTTCTTC. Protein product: CVSNLQLTSGSHNEQFF.

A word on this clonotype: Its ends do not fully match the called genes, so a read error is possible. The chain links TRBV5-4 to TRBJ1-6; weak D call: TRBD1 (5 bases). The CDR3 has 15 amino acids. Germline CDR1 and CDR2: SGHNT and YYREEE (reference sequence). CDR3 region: CANSMDDRDHSPLHF. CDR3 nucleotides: TGTGCCAACAGCATGGATGACAGAGATCATTCACCCCTCCACTTT.

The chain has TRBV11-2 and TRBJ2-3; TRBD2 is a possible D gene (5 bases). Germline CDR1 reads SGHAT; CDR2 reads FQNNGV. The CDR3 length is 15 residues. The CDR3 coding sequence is TGTACGAGCAGCGCCACCGGGATGGCCACAGATATGCTGTATTTT. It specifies CTSSATGMATDMLYF.